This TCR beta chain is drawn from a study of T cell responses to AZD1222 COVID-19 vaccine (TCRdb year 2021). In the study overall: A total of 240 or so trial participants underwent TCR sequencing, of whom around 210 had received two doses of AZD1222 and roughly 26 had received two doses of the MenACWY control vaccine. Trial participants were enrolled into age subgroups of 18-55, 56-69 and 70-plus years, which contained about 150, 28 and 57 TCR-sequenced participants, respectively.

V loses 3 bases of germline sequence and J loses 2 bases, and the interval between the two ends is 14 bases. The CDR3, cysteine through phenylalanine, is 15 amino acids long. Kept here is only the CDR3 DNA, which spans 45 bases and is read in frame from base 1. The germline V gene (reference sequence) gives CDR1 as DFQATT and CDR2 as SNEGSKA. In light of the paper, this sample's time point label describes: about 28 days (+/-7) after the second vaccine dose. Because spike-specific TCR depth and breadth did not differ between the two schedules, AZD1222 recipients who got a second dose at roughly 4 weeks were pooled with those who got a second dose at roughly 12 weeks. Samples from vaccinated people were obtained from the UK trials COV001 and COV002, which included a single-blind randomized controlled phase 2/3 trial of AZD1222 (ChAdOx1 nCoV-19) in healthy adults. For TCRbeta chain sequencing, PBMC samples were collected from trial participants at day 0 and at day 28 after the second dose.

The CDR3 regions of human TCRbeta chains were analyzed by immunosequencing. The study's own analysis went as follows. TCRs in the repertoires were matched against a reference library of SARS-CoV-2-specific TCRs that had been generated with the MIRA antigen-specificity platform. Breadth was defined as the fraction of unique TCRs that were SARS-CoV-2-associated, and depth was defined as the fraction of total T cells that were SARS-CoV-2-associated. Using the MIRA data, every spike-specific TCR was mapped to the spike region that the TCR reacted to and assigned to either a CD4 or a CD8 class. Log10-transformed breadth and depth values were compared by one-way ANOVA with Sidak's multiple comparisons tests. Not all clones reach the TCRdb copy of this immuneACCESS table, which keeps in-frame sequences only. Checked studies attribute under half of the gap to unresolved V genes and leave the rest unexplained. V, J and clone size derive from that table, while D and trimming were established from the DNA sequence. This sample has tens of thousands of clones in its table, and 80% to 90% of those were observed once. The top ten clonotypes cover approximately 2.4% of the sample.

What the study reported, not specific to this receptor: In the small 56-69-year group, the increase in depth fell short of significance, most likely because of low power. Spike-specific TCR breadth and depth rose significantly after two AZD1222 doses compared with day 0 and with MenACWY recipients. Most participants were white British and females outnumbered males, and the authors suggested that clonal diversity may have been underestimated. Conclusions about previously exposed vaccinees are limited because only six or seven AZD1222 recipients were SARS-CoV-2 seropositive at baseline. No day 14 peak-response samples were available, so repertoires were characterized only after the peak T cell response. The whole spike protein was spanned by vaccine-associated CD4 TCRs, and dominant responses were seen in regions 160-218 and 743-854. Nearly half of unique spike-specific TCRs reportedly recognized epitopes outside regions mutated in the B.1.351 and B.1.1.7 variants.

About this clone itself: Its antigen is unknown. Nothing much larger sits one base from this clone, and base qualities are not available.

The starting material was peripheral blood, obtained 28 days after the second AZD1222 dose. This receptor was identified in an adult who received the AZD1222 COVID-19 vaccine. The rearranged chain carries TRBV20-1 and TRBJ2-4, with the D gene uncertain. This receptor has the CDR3 CSASVAGRSKNIQYF. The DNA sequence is TGCAGTGCTAGTGTAGCTGGTCGGTCCAAAAACATTCAGTACTTC.